This T cell receptor beta chain was captured by sequencing in a study of T cells after yellow fever vaccination. MiXCR was run by TCRdb on the 5' RACE reads, yielding one entry per CDR3 protein. The sample has 150,000 to 200,000 distinct CDR3 sequences, 9.5% to 11% seen once; the top ten hold less than 40%. This clonotype was detected only a few times. Its antigen is unknown. Overall study results and limits: The study found a weaker secondary response that peaked faster, day 5 versus 15. Primary-vaccination clones mostly resurfaced post-booster (around 96% CD4, around 88% CD8).

The input for sequencing was CD8+ T cells sorted from PBMCs, taken 15 days after the yellow fever booster vaccination. This clonotype was obtained from a man between 18 and 35 years old who received the YFV17D yellow fever vaccine.

CDR3 sequence reads: CSVCGSEANEKLFF. Written as DNA, the CDR3 is TGCAGCGTTTGCGGCAGCGAGGCTAATGAAAAACTGTTTTTT. V gene TRBV29-1 combines with J gene TRBJ1-4; D unresolved. With 5 bases removed from V and 3 bases from J, the gap between germline ends came to 13 bases. The CDR3 covers 14 residues. Germline V lookup: CDR1 SQVTM, CDR2 ANQGSEA.